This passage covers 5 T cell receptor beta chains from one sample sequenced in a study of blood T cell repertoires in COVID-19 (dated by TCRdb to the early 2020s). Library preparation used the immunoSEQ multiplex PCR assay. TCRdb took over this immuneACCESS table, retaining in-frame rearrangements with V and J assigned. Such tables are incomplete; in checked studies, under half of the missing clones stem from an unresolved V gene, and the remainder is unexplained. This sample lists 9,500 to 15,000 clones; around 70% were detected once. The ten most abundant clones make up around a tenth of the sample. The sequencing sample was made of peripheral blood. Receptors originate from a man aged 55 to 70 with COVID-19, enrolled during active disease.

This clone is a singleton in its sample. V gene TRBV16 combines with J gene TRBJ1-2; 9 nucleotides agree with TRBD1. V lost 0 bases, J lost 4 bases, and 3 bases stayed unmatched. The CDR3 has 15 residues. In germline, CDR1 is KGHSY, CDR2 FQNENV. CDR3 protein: CASSQSRDRVYGYTF. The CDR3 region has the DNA TGTGCCAGCAGCCAATCTCGGGACAGGGTCTATGGCTACACCTTC.

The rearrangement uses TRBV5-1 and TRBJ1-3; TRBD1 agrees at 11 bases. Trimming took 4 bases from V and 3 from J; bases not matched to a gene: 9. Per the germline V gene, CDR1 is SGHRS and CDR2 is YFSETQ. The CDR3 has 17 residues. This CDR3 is CASSVGDRGSVGNTIYF. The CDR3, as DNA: TGCGCCAGCAGCGTGGGGGACAGGGGGAGCGTTGGAAACACCATATATTTT.

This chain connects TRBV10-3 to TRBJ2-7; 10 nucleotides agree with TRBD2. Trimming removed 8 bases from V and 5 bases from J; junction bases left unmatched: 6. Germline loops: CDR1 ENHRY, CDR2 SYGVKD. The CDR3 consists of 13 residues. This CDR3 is CAISPGLANEQYV. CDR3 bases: TGTGCCATCTCACCGGGACTAGCGAACGAGCAGTACGTC.

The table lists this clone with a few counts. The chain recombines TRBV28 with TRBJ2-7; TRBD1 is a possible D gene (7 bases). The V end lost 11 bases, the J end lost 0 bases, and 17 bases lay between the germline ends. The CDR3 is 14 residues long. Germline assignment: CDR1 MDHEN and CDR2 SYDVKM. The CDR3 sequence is CAVGGGSTSYEQYF. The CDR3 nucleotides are TGTGCCGTAGGAGGGGGCAGTACCTCCTACGAGCAGTACTTC. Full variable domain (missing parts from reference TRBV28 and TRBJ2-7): DVKVTQSSRYLVKRTGEKVFLECVQDMDHENMFWYRQDPGLGLRLIYFSYDVKMKEKGDIPEGYSVSREKKERFSLILESASTNQTSMYLCAVGGGSTSYEQYFGPGTRLTVT.

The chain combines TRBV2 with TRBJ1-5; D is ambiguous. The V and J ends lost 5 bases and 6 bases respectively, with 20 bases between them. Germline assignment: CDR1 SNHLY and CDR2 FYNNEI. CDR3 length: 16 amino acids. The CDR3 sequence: CASSILFVSSVQPQHF. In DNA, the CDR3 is TGTGCCAGCAGTATCTTGTTTGTTAGTTCGGTTCAGCCCCAGCATTTT.